One sample yielded the 10 T cell receptor beta chains listed below, sequenced in a study of T cell responses to AZD1222 COVID-19 vaccine. Only in-frame clones appear in the TCRdb table, and some are missing; sequencing was by immunoSEQ multiplex PCR. The table records roughly 120,000 clones, around 90% of them present only once. This material consisted of peripheral blood, taken 28 days after the second AZD1222 dose. These receptors were taken from an adult who received the AZD1222 COVID-19 vaccine.

This clone appeared a few times. The rearrangement uses TRBV7-3 and TRBJ2-1; 12 bases are shared with TRBD2. V gave up 2 bases and J gave up 5 bases; unmatched junction bases: 1. Germline V gene lookup returns CDR1 SGHTA and CDR2 FQGTGA. CDR3 length equals 15 residues. CDR3 residues: CASSLGLAGNNEQFF. The CDR3 DNA is TGTGCCAGCAGCTTAGGACTAGCGGGGAACAATGAGCAGTTCTTC.

The rearrangement uses TRBV3-1 (or the pseudogene TRBV3-2) and TRBJ1-5, with D possibly being TRBD1 (5 bases). Germline lookup yields CDR1 LGHDT and CDR2 YNNKEL (reference sequence). The CDR3 contains 13 residues. V lost 4 bases and J 5 bases, leaving 9 bases between the germline ends. CDR3 sequence (DNA): TGTGCCAGCAGCCGGGACGGCGATCAGCCCCAGCATTTT. Translation gives CASSRDGDQPQHF.

The rearrangement joins TRBV10-2 to TRBJ1-3; 8 bases are a match to TRBD1. The CDR3 spans 15 residues. The germline V gene encodes CDR1 WSHSY and CDR2 SAAADI. Trimming removed 4 bases from V and 3 bases from J; junction bases left unmatched: 5. CDR3 DNA: TGCGCCAGCAGTGGCTTGACAGGGGTTGGAAACACCATATATTTT. This encodes CASSGLTGVGNTIYF.

The gene calls are TRBV19 and TRBJ2-2, with 7 bases fitting TRBD1. V was clipped by 7 bases and J by 3 bases; unmatched bases: 2. The CDR3 runs 13 residues. Germline values: CDR1 LNHDA, CDR2 SQIVND (reference sequence). CDR3 amino acids: CASNRGYTGELFF. In DNA form, the CDR3 reads TGTGCCAGTAACAGGGGATACACCGGGGAGCTGTTTTTT.

The gene calls are TRBV19 and TRBJ1-2; D possibly corresponds to TRBD1 (6 bases). Trimming removed 5 bases at V and 1 base at J, with 14 bases between. Germline loops: CDR1 LNHDA, CDR2 SQIVND (reference sequence). CDR3 size: 15 residues. The CDR3 DNA follows: TGTGCCAGTAGTTCTGGGGGGCGAGTTAACTATGGCTACACCTTC. Translation: CASSSGGRVNYGYTF.

The chain uses TRBV28 and TRBJ2-2; D not certain. Trimming stripped 5 bases from V and 4 bases from J, with 8 bases between. Germline CDR1 is MDHEN and CDR2 is SYDVKM. There are 13 residues in the CDR3. The CDR3 bases are TGTGCCAGCAGTCCCGTGGTCACCGGGGAGCTGTTTTTT. Protein: CASSPVVTGELFF.

The chain is built from TRBV7-3 and TRBJ2-5; D uncertain. V shed 5 bases and J shed 2 bases, with 12 bases lying between them. Germline-derived CDR1 and CDR2 are SGHTA and FQGTGA. This CDR3 has 14 amino acids. DNA for the CDR3: TGTGCCAGCAGCCGAGGCGGCAGTCAAGAGACCCAGTACTTC. This encodes CASSRGGSQETQYF.

This rearrangement joins TRBV4-2 to TRBJ2-1, with TRBD1 matching 8 bases. There are 14 residues in the CDR3. J lost 3 bases, V lost 4 bases, and 2 bases had no gene match. Germline V gene data show CDR1 as LGHNA and CDR2 as YNFKEQ. CDR3 residues: CASSLDRGYNEQFF. The CDR3 DNA is TGTGCCAGCAGCCTCGACAGGGGCTACAATGAGCAGTTCTTC.

This CDR3 reads CASSIPKGVAWYYNEQFF. The CDR3 nucleotides read TGTGCCAGTAGTATACCCAAAGGAGTAGCCTGGTACTACAATGAGCAGTTCTTC. The genes are TRBV19 and TRBJ2-1, with unresolved D. There are 18 residues in the CDR3. The V and J ends lost 2 bases and 3 bases respectively, with 20 bases between them. The V gene's germline CDR1 is LNHDA and CDR2 SQIVND (reference sequence). Supplemented by reference TRBV19 and TRBJ2-1, the full variable domain reads DGGITQSPKYLFRKEGQNVTLSCEQNLNHDAMYWYRQDPGQGLRLIYYSQIVNDFQKGDIAEGYSVSREKKESFPLTVTSAQKNPTAFYLCASSIPKGVAWYYNEQFFGPGTRLTVL.

The chain carries TRBV4-1 and TRBJ1-5; no clear D gene. Trimming took 5 bases from V and 1 from J, leaving 9 bases between them. CDR3 size: 14 residues. CDR1 is MGHRA, CDR2 YSYEKL, per germline. CDR3 region: CASSVGVSNQPQHF. CDR3 bases: TGCGCCAGCAGCGTAGGAGTCAGCAATCAGCCCCAGCATTTT.